This T cell receptor (beta chain) was captured in a study of T-cell memory formation after mild COVID-19. Overall study findings and caveats: The main location of contracting CD4+ clones was CM and EM, and that of contracting CD8+ clones was EMRA.

This clonotype was found a few times. The antigen remains undetermined. In germline, CDR1 is SQVTM, CDR2 ANQGSEA. CDR3 length equals 15 residues. The junction had 7 bases not matched to a gene; V was cut back by 5 bases and J by 6 bases. TCRdb redid the calling of the 5' RACE reads with MiXCR, one entry per CDR3 protein. The sample lists 430,000 or so distinct CDR3 sequences, 20% to 25% occurring once. J is TRBJ2-1 and V is TRBV29-1; 13 nucleotides agree with TRBD2. Sequenced: PBMCs or a T cell subset sorted from them (not recorded which). The source is an adult woman who had mild COVID-19 (a few samples of this study predate the infection). Cell type and time point are not known. This CDR3 reads CSVSGGLAGFNEQFF. CDR3 DNA: TGCAGCGTTTCGGGGGGACTAGCGGGGTTCAATGAGCAGTTCTTC.